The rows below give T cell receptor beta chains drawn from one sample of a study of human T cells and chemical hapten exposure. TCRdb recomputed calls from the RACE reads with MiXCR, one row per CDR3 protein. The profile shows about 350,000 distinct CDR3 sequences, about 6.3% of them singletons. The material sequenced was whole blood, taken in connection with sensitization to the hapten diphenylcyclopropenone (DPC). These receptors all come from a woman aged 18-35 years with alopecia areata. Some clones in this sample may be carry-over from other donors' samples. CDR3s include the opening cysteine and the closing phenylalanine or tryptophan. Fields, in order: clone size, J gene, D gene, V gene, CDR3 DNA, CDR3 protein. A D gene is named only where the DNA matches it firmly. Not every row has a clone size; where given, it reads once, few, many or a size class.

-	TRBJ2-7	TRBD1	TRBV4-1	TGCGCCAGCAGCGCCTGGGACAGGACCGACCAGCAGTACTTC	CASSAWDRTDQQYF
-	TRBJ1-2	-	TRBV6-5	TGTGCCAGCAGTTACAGTTTAGGGGAGAACTATGGCTACACCTTC	CASSYSLGENYGYTF
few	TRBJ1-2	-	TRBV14	TGTGCCAGCAGCCAATCCCGGTCAGGGTCTAATGGCTACACCTTC	CASSQSRSGSNGYTF
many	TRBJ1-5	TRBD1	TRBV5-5	TGTGCCAGCAGCTTCCTCGAAAGAATGCAGGGACAGGGGATGAGCAATCAGCCCCAGCATTTT	CASSFLERMQGQGMSNQPQHF
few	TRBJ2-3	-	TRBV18	TGTGCCAGCTCATCCACCGGTTTAGATACGCAGTATTTT	CASSSTGLDTQYF
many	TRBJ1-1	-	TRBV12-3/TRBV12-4	TGTGCCAGCAGTTTAGGGCTTGTAGCGGCTGAAGCTTTCTTT	CASSLGLVAAEAFF
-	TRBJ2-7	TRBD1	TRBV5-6	TGTGCCAGCAGCTTCGGGCCGACAGGGGGAGGCTACGAGCAGTACTTC	CASSFGPTGGGYEQYF
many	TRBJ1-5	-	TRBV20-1	TGCAGTGCTAGGCCGGGGCAGGTTAGCAATCAGCCCCAGCATTTT	CSARPGQVSNQPQHF
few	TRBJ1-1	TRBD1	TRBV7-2	TGTGCCAGCAGCTCTACAACACAGGGGGGCTCTGAAGCTTTCTTT	CASSSTTQGGSEAFF
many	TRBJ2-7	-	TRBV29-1	TGCAGCGTTGAAAGTGGGGACCCTCTCTACGAGCAGTACTTC	CSVESGDPLYEQYF
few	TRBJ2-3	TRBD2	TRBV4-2	TGTGCCAGCAGCCAGAGGACTAGCGGGGGGATTGTCACAGATACGCAGTATTTT	CASSQRTSGGIVTDTQYF
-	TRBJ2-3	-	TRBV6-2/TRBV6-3	TGTGCCAGCAGTTACAGGACCGCACAAGATACGCAGTATTTT	CASSYRTAQDTQYF
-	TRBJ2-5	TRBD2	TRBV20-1	TGCAGTGCCGGGGGGAGGTACCAAGAGACCCAGTACTTC	CSAGGRYQETQYF
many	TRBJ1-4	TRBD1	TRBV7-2	TGTGCCAGCAGCCCCGGACAGGGGTTAAGAGAACTGTTTTTT	CASSPGQGLRELFF
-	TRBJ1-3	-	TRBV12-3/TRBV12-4	TGTGCCAGCAGTCGGGGGGGGAAAGCCTCTGGAAACACCATATATTTT	CASSRGGKASGNTIYF